These 4 T cell receptor beta chains were all obtained from the same sample, sequenced in a study of T cell changes during pregnancy in multiple sclerosis. Clones were read by immunoSEQ multiplex PCR, and TCRdb kept only the in-frame ones, dropping some. Of under 80,000 clones detected, over 80% appear once; the ten largest clones hold 2.3%. The sequenced sample was peripheral blood, obtained before pregnancy. These receptors all stem from a female donor with multiple sclerosis, enrolled in a pregnancy study.

The rearrangement links TRBV30 to TRBJ1-6, with D uncertain. The CDR3 has 13 amino acids. Germline loops: CDR1 GTSNPN, CDR2 SVGIG (reference sequence). The germline V and J ends were trimmed by 6 bases and 5 bases, with 11 bases remaining between them. CDR3 sequence (DNA): TGTGCCTGTCGTGACAAGAATAATTCACCCCTCCACTTT. This gives the protein CACRDKNNSPLHF.

This sequence joins TRBV5-1 and TRBJ2-7, with D possibly TRBD2 on 6 matching bases. Deletions cut 4 bases from V and 6 bases from J, with 17 bases between. This CDR3 is 14 amino acids long. Per the germline V gene, CDR1 is SGHRS and CDR2 is YFSETQ. This CDR3 reads CASSPAGGWGEQYF. The CDR3 nucleotides are TGCGCCAGCAGCCCGGCCGGGGGTTGGGGCGAGCAGTACTTC.

The chain employs TRBV30 and TRBJ1-4, with 9 positions matching TRBD1. After removal of 2 bases from V and 10 bases from J, the junction contained 14 bases not matched to a gene. The CDR3 runs 16 residues. The germline gives CDR1 GTSNPN, CDR2 SVGIG (reference sequence). The CDR3 reads CAWSPVRDRVFGKLFF. CDR3 in DNA: TGTGCCTGGAGTCCCGTCCGGGACAGGGTATTCGGAAAACTGTTTTTT.

This chain uses TRBV4-1 with TRBJ2-1; 9 nucleotides line up with TRBD2. The V gene's germline CDR1 is MGHRA and CDR2 YSYEKL. V lost 2 bases, J lost 7 bases, and 6 bases stayed unmatched. This CDR3 contains 15 residues. The CDR3 sequence is CASSQTSGRNNEQFF. CDR3 coding DNA: TGCGCCAGCAGCCAAACGAGCGGGAGGAATAATGAGCAGTTCTTC.